The present TCR beta chain was sequenced within a study of tumor-infiltrating lymphocytes in primary liver carcinoma. Study background: Patients underwent resection of primary liver carcinoma. In every tissue type, samples returned a similar yield of roughly 3.65 to 8 million productive TCRbeta reads. The study, taken as a whole, reports: Left bulk and unsorted, the samples did not allow CD4+ and CD8+ repertoires to be compared.

TCR beta cDNA was reverse-transcribed from 450 to 500 ng of total RNA. The reaction used a constant-region primer and ProtoScript II reverse transcriptase. Construction of TCR beta libraries relied on three successive nested multiplex PCR rounds employing slightly modified ARM-PCR. Rounds one and two of PCR, each of about 10 cycles, were primed with TRBV1-TRBV30 forward primers and a C-beta reverse primer. TCRdb called the multiplex PCR reads again in MiXCR, with one record for every CDR3 protein. The repertoire holds 300,000 to 350,000 distinct CDR3 sequences, with about 61% as singletons. Both blood RNA, taken from unsorted whole blood, and germline DNA were extracted. CDR3 size: 18 residues. Germline V CDR1 and CDR2: ENHRY, SYGVKD. Concerning this clonotype: Its antigen is unknown. A junction boundary mismatches the germline segment, possibly from a read error.

This TCR derives from a man in his forties or fifties with primary liver carcinoma and hepatitis B virus infection. V usage is TRBV10-3 and J usage is TRBJ2-3, with TRBD1 identical over 10 bases. Sequencing input: peripheral blood. The CDR3 reads CATSEFQMGTGATDTQYF. CDR3 sequence (DNA): TGTGCCACCAGTGAATTTCAAATGGGGACAGGGGCAACAGATACGCAGTATTTT.